This TCR beta chain was sequenced in a study of blood T cell repertoires in COVID-19. Clones were sequenced by immunoSEQ multiplex PCR, and TCRdb holds only the in-frame ones, with some missing. The data show approximately 100,000 clones, about 88% seen once. Germline loops: CDR1 MNHEY, CDR2 SVGAGI. Trimming took 6 bases from V and 1 from J, leaving 13 bases between them. The CDR3 totals 15 residues. This TCR was recovered from a human donor in a cohort sampled during active COVID-19. The V gene is TRBV6-5, the J gene TRBJ1-5; D is ambiguous. Sequenced sample: peripheral blood. The CDR3 spells CASSPAGLSNQPQHF. DNA for the CDR3: TGTGCCAGCAGCCCCGCGGGGTTAAGCAATCAGCCCCAGCATTTT.